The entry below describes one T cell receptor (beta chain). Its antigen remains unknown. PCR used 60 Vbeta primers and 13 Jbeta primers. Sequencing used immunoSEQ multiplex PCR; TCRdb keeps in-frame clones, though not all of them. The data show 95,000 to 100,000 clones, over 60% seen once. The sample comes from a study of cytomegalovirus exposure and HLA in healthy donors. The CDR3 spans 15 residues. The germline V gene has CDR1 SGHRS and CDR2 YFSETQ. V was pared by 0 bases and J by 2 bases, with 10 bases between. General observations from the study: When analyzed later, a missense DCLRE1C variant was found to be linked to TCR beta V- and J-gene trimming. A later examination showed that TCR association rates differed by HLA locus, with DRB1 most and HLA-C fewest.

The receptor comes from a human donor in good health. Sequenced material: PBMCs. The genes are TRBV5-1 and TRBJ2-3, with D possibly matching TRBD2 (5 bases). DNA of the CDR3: TGCGCCAGCAGCTTGGTTGGGGAGACCACAGATACGCAGTATTTT. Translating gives CASSLVGETTDTQYF.